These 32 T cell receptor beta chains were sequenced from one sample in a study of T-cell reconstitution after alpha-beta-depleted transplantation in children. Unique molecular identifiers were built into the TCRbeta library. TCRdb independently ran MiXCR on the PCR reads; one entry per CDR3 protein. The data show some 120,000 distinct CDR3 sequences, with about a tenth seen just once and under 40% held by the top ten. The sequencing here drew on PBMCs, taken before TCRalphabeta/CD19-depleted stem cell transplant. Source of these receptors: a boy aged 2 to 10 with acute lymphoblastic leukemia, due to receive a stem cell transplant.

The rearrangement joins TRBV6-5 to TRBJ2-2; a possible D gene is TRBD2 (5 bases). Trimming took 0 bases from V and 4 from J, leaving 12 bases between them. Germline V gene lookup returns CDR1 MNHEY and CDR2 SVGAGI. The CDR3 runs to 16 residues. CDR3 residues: CASSYSIGGGTGELFF. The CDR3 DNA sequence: TGTGCCAGCAGTTACTCTATAGGAGGTGGCACCGGGGAGCTGTTTTTT.

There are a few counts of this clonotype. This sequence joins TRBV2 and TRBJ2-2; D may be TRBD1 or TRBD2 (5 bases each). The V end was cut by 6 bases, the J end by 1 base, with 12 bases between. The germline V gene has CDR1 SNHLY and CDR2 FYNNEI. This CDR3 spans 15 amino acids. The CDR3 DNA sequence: TGTGCCAGCAGACCCGGGACCCTGAACACCGGGGAGCTGTTTTTT. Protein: CASRPGTLNTGELFF.

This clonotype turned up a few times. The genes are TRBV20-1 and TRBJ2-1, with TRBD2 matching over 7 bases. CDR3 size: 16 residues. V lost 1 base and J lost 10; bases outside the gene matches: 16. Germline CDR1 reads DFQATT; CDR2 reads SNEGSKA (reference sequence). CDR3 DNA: TGCAGTGCTAGAGGAGGGAGGGACTCGGTCGGGGGGGAGCAGTTCTTC. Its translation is CSARGGRDSVGGEQFF.

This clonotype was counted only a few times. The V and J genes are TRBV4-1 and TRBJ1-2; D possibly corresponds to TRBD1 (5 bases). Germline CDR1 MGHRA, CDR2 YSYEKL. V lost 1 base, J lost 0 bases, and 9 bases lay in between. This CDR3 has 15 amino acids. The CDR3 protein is CASSQGGGSNYGYTF. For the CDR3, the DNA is TGCGCCAGCAGCCAAGGTGGGGGGTCTAACTATGGCTACACCTTC.

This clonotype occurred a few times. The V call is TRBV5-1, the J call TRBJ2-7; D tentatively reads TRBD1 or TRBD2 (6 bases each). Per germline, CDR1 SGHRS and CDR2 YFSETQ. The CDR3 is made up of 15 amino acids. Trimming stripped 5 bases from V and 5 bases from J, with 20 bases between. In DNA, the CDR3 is TGCGCCAGCAGGTTGCGGGAACAGGGAATCGACGAGCAGTACTTC. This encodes CASRLREQGIDEQYF.

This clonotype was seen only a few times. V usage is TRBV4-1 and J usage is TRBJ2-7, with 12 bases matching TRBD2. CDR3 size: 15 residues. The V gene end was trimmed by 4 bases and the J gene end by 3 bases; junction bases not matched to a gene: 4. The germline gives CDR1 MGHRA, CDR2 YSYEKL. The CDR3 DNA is TGCGCCAGCAGCCGACTAGCGGGAGAGAGCTACGAGCAGTACTTC. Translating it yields CASSRLAGESYEQYF.

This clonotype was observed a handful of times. The CDR3 sequence is CAASLSAPPRGGEANYGYTF. CDR3 nucleotides: TGTGCCGCAAGCTTATCCGCCCCGCCTCGAGGGGGCGAAGCTAACTATGGCTACACCTTC. This sequence joins TRBV7-3 and TRBJ1-2, with TRBD1 matching over 7 bases. This CDR3 has 20 residues. CDR1 SGHTA and CDR2 FQGTGA come from the germline V gene. The junction had 27 bases not matched to a gene; V was cut back by 11 bases and J by 0 bases.

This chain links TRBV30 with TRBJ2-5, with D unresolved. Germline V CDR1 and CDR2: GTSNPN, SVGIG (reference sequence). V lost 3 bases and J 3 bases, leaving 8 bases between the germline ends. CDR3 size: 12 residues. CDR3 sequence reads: CAWRRPEETQYF. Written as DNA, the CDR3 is TGTGCCTGGAGGCGGCCTGAAGAGACCCAGTACTTC.

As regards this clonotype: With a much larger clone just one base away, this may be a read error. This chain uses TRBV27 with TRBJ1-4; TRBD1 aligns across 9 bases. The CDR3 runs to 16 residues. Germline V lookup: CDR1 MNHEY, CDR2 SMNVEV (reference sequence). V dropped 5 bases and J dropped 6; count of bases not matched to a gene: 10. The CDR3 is CASSTIPWTGDEKLFF. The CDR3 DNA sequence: TGTGCCAGCAGTACAATACCCTGGACAGGGGATGAAAAACTGTTTTTT.

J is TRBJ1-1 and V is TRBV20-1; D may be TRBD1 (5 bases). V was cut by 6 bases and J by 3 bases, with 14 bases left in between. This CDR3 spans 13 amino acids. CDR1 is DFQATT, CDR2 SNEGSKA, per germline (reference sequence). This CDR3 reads CSAGNRLDTEAFF. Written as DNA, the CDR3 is TGCAGTGCCGGTAACAGGTTGGACACTGAAGCTTTCTTT.

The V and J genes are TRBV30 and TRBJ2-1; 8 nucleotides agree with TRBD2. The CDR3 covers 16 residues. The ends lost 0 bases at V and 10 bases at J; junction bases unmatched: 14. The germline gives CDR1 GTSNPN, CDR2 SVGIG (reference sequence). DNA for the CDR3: TGTGCCTGGAGTGTCAGAGTTTCCCGGACTAGCTCCGAGCAGTTCTTC. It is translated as CAWSVRVSRTSSEQFF.

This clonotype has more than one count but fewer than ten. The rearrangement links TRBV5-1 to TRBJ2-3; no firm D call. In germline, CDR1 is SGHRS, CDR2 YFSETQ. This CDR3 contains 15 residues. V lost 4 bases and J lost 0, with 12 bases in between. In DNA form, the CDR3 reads TGCGCCAGCAGCCCGTCCCGGTATAGCACAGATACGCAGTATTTT. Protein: CASSPSRYSTDTQYF.

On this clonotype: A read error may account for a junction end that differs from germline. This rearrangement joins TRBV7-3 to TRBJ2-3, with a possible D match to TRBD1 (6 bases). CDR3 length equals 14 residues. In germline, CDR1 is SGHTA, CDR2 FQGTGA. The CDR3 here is CASSSQGITHTQYF. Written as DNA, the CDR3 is TGTGCCAGCAGCTCCCAGGGGATCACACATACGCAGTATTTT.

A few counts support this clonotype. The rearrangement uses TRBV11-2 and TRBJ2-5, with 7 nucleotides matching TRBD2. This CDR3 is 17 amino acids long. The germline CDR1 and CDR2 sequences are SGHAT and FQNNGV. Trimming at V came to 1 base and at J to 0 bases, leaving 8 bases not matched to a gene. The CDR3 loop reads CASSLGGGSFYQETQYF. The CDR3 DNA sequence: TGTGCCAGCAGCTTAGGCGGCGGGAGCTTTTACCAAGAGACCCAGTACTTC.

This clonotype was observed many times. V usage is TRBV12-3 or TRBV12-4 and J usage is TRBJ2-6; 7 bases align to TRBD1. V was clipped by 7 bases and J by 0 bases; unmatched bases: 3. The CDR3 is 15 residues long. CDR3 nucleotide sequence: TGTGCCAGCACTCCAGGGGGCTCTGGGGCCAACGTCCTGACTTTC. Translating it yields CASTPGGSGANVLTF.

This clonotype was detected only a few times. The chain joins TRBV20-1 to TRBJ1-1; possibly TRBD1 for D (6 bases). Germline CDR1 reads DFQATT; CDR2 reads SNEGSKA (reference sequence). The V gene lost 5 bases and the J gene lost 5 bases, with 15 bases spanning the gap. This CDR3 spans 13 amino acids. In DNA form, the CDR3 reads TGCAGTGCTGGACCAAGGGGGGGTACTGAAGCTTTCTTT. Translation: CSAGPRGGTEAFF.

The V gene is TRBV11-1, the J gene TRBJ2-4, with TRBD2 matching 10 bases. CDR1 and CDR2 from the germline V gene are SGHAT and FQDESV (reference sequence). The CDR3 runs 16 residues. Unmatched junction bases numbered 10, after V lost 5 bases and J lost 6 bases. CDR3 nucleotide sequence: TGTGCCAGCAGCGAAATCGAGCGACTAGCGGGAAACATTCAGTACTTC. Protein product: CASSEIERLAGNIQYF.

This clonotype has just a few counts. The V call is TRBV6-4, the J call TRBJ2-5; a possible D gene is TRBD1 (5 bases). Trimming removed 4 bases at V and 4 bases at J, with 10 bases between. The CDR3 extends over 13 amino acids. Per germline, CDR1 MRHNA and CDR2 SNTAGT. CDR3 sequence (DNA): TGTGCCAGCAGTGCCTCAGGGCGAGAGACCCAGTACTTC. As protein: CASSASGRETQYF.

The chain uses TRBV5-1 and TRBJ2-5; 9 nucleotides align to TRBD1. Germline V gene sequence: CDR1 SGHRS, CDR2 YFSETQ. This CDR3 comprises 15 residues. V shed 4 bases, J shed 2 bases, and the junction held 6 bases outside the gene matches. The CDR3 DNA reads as TGCGCCAGCAGCATCCGGGACAGGGTACAAGAGACCCAGTACTTC. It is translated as CASSIRDRVQETQYF. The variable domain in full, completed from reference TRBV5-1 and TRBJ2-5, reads KAGVTQTPRYLIKTRGQQVTLSCSPISGHRSVSWYQQTPGQGLQFLFEYFSETQRNKGNFPGRFSGRQFSNSRSEMNVSTLELGDSALYLCASSIRDRVQETQYFGPGTRLLVL.

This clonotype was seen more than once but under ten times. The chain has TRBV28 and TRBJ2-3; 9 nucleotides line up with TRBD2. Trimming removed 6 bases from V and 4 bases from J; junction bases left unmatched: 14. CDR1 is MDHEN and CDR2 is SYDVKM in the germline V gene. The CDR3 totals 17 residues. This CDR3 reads CASSSMTEREEADTQYF. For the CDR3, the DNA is TGTGCCAGCAGCTCCATGACTGAGCGGGAGGAGGCAGATACGCAGTATTTT.

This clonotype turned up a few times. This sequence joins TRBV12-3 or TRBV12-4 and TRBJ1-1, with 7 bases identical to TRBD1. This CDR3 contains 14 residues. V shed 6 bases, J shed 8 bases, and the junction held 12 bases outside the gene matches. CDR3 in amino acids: CASSHEQGIYEAFF. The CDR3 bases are TGTGCCAGCAGCCACGAACAGGGGATCTACGAAGCTTTCTTT.

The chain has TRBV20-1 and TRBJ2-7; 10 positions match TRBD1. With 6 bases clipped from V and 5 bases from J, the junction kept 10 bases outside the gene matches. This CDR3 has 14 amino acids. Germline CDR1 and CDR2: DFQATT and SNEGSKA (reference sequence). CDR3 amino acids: CSAEMTGGQNEQYF. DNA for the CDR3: TGCAGTGCGGAAATGACAGGGGGCCAAAACGAGCAGTACTTC.

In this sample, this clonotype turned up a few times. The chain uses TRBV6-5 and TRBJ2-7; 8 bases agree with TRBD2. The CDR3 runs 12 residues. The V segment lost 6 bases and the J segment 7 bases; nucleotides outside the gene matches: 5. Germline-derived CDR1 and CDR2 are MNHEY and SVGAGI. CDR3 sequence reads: CASRPPGGEQYF. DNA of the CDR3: TGTGCCAGCAGGCCGCCGGGGGGGGAGCAGTACTTC.

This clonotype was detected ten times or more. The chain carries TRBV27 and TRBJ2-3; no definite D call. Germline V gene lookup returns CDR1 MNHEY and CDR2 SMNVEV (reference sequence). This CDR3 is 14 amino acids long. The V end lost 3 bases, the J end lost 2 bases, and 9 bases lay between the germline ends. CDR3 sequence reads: CASSLGWNTDTQYF. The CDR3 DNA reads TGTGCCAGCAGTTTGGGATGGAACACAGATACGCAGTATTTT.

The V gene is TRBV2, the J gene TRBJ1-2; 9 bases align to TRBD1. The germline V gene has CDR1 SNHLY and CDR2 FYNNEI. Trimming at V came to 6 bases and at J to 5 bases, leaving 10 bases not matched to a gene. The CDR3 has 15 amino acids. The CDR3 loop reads CASSNNRGLRYGYTF. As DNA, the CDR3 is TGTGCCAGCAGCAACAACAGGGGGCTGAGGTATGGCTACACCTTC. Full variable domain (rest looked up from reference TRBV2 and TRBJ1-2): EPEVTQTPSHQVTQMGQEVILRCVPISNHLYFYWYRQILGQKVEFLVSFYNNEISEKSEIFDDQFSVERPDGSNFTLKIRSTKLEDSAMYFCASSNNRGLRYGYTFGSGTRLTVV.

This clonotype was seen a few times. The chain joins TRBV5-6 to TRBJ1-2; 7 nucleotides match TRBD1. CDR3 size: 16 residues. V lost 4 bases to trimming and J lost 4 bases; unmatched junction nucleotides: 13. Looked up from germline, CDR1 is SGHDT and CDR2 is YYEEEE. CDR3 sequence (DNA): TGTGCCAGCAGCCGTGGTGGGACAGAAGTATTCTATGGCTACACCTTC. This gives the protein CASSRGGTEVFYGYTF.

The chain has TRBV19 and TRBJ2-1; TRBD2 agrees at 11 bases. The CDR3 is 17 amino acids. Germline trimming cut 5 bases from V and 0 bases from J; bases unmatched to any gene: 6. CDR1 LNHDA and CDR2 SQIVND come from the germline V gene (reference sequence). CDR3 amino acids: CASSDTSGRRSYNEQFF. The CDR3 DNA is TGTGCCAGTAGTGACACTAGCGGGAGACGCTCCTACAATGAGCAGTTCTTC.

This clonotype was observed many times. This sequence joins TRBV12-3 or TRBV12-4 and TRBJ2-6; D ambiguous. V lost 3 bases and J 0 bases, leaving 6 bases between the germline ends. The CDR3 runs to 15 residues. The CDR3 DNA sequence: TGTGCCAGCAGTTTTTACCGCTCTGGGGCCAACGTCCTGACTTTC. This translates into CASSFYRSGANVLTF.

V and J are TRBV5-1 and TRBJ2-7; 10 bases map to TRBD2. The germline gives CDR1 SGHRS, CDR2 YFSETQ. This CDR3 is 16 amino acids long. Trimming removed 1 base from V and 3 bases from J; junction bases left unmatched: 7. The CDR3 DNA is TGCGCCAGCAGCTTGCATCCGGGACTAGCGAGCTACGAGCAGTACTTC. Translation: CASSLHPGLASYEQYF.

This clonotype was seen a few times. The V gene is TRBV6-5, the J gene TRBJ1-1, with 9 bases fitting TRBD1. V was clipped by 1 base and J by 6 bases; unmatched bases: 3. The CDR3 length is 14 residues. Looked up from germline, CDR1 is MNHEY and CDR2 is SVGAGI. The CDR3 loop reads CASSYYRGRSEAFF. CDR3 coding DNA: TGTGCCAGCAGTTACTACAGGGGGCGATCTGAAGCTTTCTTT.

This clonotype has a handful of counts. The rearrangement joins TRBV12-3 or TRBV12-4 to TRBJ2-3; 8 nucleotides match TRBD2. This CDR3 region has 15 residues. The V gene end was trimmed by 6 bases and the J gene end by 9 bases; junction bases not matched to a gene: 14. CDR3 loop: CASSPPGGSRGTQYF. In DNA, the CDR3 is TGTGCCAGCAGCCCTCCGGGGGGGTCACGCGGAACGCAGTATTTT.

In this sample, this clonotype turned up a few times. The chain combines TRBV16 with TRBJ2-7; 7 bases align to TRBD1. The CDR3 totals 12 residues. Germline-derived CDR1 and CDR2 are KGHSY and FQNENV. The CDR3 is CASSQFGTALGV. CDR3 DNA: TGTGCCAGCAGCCAATTTGGGACAGCTCTTGGGGTC.